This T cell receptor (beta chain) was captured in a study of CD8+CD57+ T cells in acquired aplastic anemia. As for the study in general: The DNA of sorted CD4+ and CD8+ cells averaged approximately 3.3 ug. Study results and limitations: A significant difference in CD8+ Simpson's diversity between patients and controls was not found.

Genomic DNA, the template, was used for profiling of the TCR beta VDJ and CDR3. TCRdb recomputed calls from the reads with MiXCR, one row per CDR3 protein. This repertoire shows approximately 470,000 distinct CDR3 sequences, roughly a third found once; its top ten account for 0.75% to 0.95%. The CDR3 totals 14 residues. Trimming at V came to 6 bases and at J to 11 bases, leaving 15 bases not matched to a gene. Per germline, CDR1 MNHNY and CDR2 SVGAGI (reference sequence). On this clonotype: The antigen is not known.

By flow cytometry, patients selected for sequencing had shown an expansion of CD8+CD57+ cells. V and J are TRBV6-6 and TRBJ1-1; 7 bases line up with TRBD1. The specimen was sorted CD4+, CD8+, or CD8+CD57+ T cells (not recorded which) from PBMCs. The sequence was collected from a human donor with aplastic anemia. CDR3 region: CASSPPGRTGLAFF. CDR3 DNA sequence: TGTGCCAGCAGCCCCCCGGGCCGGACAGGATTGGCTTTCTTT.